Each of the 28 T cell receptor beta chains below was sequenced from the same sample in a study of a mutant IDH1 vaccine in newly diagnosed glioma. Time point noted: baseline, week 1 (first vaccination visit). As to treatment: pre-vaccination baseline after standard-of-care therapy. The protocol was immunoSEQ multiplex PCR, while the TCRdb copy is restricted to in-frame clones and leaves out a portion. The sample holds about 59,000 clones, around 92% seen once. The source was PBMCs, collected from a glioma patient treated with radiotherapy, temozolomide or both. The source of these receptors is a man aged 45 to 65 with glioma.

About this clone itself: A junction boundary mismatches the germline segment, possibly from a read error. The rearrangement uses TRBV7-8 and TRBJ2-1; possible D gene TRBD2, 5 bases. The CDR3 covers 15 residues. Germline V gene sequence: CDR1 SGHVS, CDR2 FQNEAQ. This chain's CDR3 is CASSLDRGSYNEQFF. The CDR3 region has the DNA TGTGCCAGCAGTTTAGACCGGGGCTCCTACAATGAGCAGTTCTTC. Variable domain in full (rest from reference TRBV7-8 and TRBJ2-1): GAGVSQSPRYKVAKRGQDVALRCDPISGHVSLFWYQQALGQGPEFLTYFQNEAQLDKSGLPSDRFFAERPEGSVSTLKIQRTQQEDSAVYLCASSLDRGSYNEQFFGPGTRLTVL.

The V gene is TRBV4-2, the J gene TRBJ1-1; the match to TRBD1 covers 7 bases. Germline V gene sequence: CDR1 LGHNA, CDR2 YNFKEQ. The CDR3 consists of 14 residues. Trimming at V came to 0 bases and at J to 4 bases, leaving 2 bases not matched to a gene. The CDR3 reads CASSQDWTGTEAFF. The CDR3 coding sequence is TGTGCCAGCAGCCAAGATTGGACAGGCACTGAAGCTTTCTTT.

The chain uses TRBV5-8 and TRBJ1-1, with D uncertain. V shed 0 bases and J shed 1 base, with 13 bases lying between them. The CDR3 totals 16 residues. Germline-derived CDR1 and CDR2 are SGHTS and YDEGEE. As DNA, the CDR3 is TGTGCCAGCAGCTTGGCTTCCTGGTTGGGGAACACTGAAGCTTTCTTT. Translation gives CASSLASWLGNTEAFF.

V gene TRBV4-1 combines with J gene TRBJ2-5; TRBD1 matches at 7 bases. Trimming cost V 6 bases and J 6 bases; bases outside gene matches: 16. In germline, CDR1 is MGHRA, CDR2 YSYEKL. There are 16 residues in the CDR3. This CDR3 reads CASRPIQGPMGKTQYF. Here the CDR3 DNA reads TGCGCCAGCAGACCTATACAGGGGCCAATGGGAAAGACCCAGTACTTC.

The chain combines TRBV4-3 with TRBJ2-2; the match to TRBD1 covers 7 bases. In germline, CDR1 is LGHNA, CDR2 YSLEER. The J segment lost 7 bases and the V segment lost 3 bases, leaving 2 bases of the junction unmatched. This CDR3 region has 13 residues. CDR3 loop: CASSHYRGGELFF. The DNA for the CDR3 is TGCGCCAGCAGCCACTACAGGGGCGGGGAGCTGTTTTTT.

The rearrangement uses TRBV7-3 and TRBJ1-2; 8 nucleotides agree with TRBD1. Trimming removed 5 bases from V and 2 bases from J; junction bases left unmatched: 1. This CDR3 contains 13 residues. Germline V lookup: CDR1 SGHTA, CDR2 FQGTGA. In nucleotides, the CDR3 is TGTGCCAGCAGCCGGACAGGGAACTATGGCTACACCTTC. Translated, it gives CASSRTGNYGYTF.

This sequence joins TRBV7-6 and TRBJ1-1; D unclear. V gave up 1 base and J gave up 0 bases, with 6 bases separating them. In germline, CDR1 is SGHVS, CDR2 FNYEAQ. This CDR3 region has 14 residues. CDR3 residues: CASSLVGMNTEAFF. The CDR3 nucleotides read TGTGCCAGCAGCTTAGTGGGTATGAACACTGAAGCTTTCTTT.

This sequence joins TRBV11-2 and TRBJ1-1, with TRBD1 matching 7 bases. Germline-derived CDR1 and CDR2 are SGHAT and FQNNGV. The CDR3 covers 17 residues. Germline trimming cut 1 base from V and 0 bases from J; bases unmatched to any gene: 8. This CDR3 reads CASSLVGRTGLNTEAFF. CDR3 DNA sequence: TGTGCCAGCAGCTTAGTGGGTAGGACAGGCCTGAACACTGAAGCTTTCTTT. The whole variable domain, remainder taken from reference TRBV11-2 and TRBJ1-1, is EAGVAQSPRYKIIEKRQSVAFWCNPISGHATLYWYQQILGQGPKLLIQFQNNGVVDDSQLPKDRFSAERLKGVDSTLKIQPAKLEDSAVYLCASSLVGRTGLNTEAFFGQGTRLTVV.

The rearrangement links TRBV4-1 to TRBJ2-1; TRBD1 matches at 9 bases. The junction had 7 bases not matched to a gene; V was cut back by 3 bases and J by 4 bases. Germline-derived CDR1 and CDR2 are MGHRA and YSYEKL. The CDR3 runs 16 residues. In DNA, the CDR3 is TGCGCCAGCAGCCAGACTCCGGGACAGGGATACAATGAGCAGTTCTTC. Translated: CASSQTPGQGYNEQFF.

The chain joins TRBV28 to TRBJ2-1, with a possible D match to TRBD1 (6 bases). This CDR3 spans 15 amino acids. The ends were cut back, 9 bases at V and 8 bases at J, with 23 bases in the middle. CDR1 is MDHEN, CDR2 SYDVKM, per germline. The CDR3 loop is CASQIGTSNDDEQFF. The CDR3 nucleotides are TGTGCCAGTCAAATCGGGACATCCAACGACGATGAGCAGTTCTTC.

The genes are TRBV4-1 and TRBJ1-2, with D perhaps matching TRBD1 (5 bases). CDR3 length equals 14 residues. Per germline, CDR1 MGHRA and CDR2 YSYEKL. V shed 0 bases and J shed 7 bases, with 12 bases lying between them. The DNA of the CDR3 is TGCGCCAGCAGCCAAGATCGGGGGGTTGGTGGCTACACCTTC. It specifies CASSQDRGVGGYTF.

The chain uses TRBV7-6 and TRBJ2-7; no reliable D call. Trimming pared 2 bases from V and 3 bases from J, leaving 8 bases between. The CDR3 loop spans 13 amino acids. Per the germline V gene, CDR1 is SGHVS and CDR2 is FNYEAQ. CDR3 bases: TGTGCCAGCAGCTTAAGTGGTCTCTACGAGCAGTACTTC. Translation: CASSLSGLYEQYF.

The chain links TRBV18 to TRBJ2-2, with 10 bases lining up with TRBD1. CDR3 size: 14 residues. The junction had 0 bases not matched to a gene; V was cut back by 4 bases and J by 4 bases. The germline V gene encodes CDR1 KGHSH and CDR2 LQKENI. CDR3 amino acids: CASSRTGGTGELFF. CDR3 in DNA: TGTGCCAGCTCACGGACAGGGGGCACCGGGGAGCTGTTTTTT.

The chain carries TRBV18 and TRBJ2-5; D perhaps matches TRBD1 (6 bases). This CDR3 is built from 13 residues. Trimming cost V 5 bases and J 4 bases, with 11 bases left between them. Germline CDR1 KGHSH, CDR2 LQKENI. The CDR3: CASSSGTTETQYF. CDR3 DNA sequence: TGTGCCAGCTCATCCGGGACAACAGAGACCCAGTACTTC.

The table lists this clone with a count of one. The J gene is TRBJ1-2, the V gene TRBV19; the D gene is possibly TRBD1 (6 bases). V dropped 5 bases and J dropped 3 bases, with 13 bases sitting between them. The CDR3 has 14 amino acids. Germline CDR1 and CDR2: LNHDA and SQIVND (reference sequence). The CDR3 is CASSLSRGYYGYTF. As DNA, the CDR3 is TGTGCCAGTAGTTTGAGCAGGGGATACTATGGCTACACCTTC.

The rearrangement joins TRBV6-6 to TRBJ2-1; a possible D gene is TRBD2 (7 bases). The CDR3 is 14 amino acids. Trimming took off 6 bases at V and 5 bases at J, with 14 bases between the two ends. The germline gives CDR1 MNHNY, CDR2 SVGAGI (reference sequence). The CDR3 DNA follows: TGTGCCAGCAGCGCCAGGGAGGGGGACAATGAGCAGTTCTTC. This sequence encodes CASSAREGDNEQFF.

This chain uses TRBV28 with TRBJ2-7, with TRBD2 matching over 11 bases. The CDR3 runs to 14 residues. Germline CDR1 reads MDHEN; CDR2 reads SYDVKM. Trimming removed 7 bases from V and 3 bases from J; junction bases left unmatched: 5. This chain's CDR3 is CASNIGLAGYEQYF. The CDR3 coding sequence is TGTGCCAGCAATATCGGACTAGCGGGCTACGAGCAGTACTTC.

This chain links TRBV9 with TRBJ2-7; TRBD2 matches at 7 bases. The CDR3 covers 14 residues. The V and J ends lost 2 bases and 4 bases, in that order; junction bases with no gene match: 6. CDR1 and CDR2 from the germline V gene are SGDLS and YYNGEE. The CDR3 nucleotides are TGTGCCAGCAGCGTTGGGAGGGGCGGGTACGAGCAGTACTTC. Translation: CASSVGRGGYEQYF.

V is TRBV27 and J is TRBJ1-2; D call uncertain. V lost 3 bases and J 5 bases, leaving 16 bases between the germline ends. The CDR3 length is 15 residues. The V gene's germline CDR1 is MNHEY and CDR2 SMNVEV (reference sequence). CDR3 nucleotide sequence: TGTGCCAGCAGTTTTCTGGCAGTCCCCAGATATGGCTACACCTTC. Encoded protein: CASSFLAVPRYGYTF.

The CDR3 here is CASSFLAGGFTDTQYF. The CDR3 DNA follows: TGCGCCAGCAGCTTCCTAGCGGGGGGATTCACAGATACGCAGTATTTT. The chain recombines TRBV5-1 with TRBJ2-3, with 11 bases that match TRBD2. Germline assignment: CDR1 SGHRS and CDR2 YFSETQ. The CDR3 length is 16 residues. After removal of 2 bases from V and 2 bases from J, the junction contained 4 bases not matched to a gene.

The chain employs TRBV30 and TRBJ2-1; TRBD2 aligns across 8 bases. J lost 3 bases, V lost 6 bases, and 10 bases had no gene match. CDR1 GTSNPN and CDR2 SVGIG come from the germline V gene (reference sequence). The length of the CDR3 is 15 residues. The CDR3 sequence: CACPTPGLDYNEQFF. CDR3 DNA sequence: TGTGCCTGCCCTACCCCGGGACTAGACTACAATGAGCAGTTCTTC. Together with reference TRBV30 and TRBJ2-1, the CDR3 gives the full variable domain: SQTIHQWPATLVQPVGSPLSLECTVEGTSNPNLYWYRQAAGRGLQLLFYSVGIGQISSEVPQNLSASRPQDRQFILSSKKLLLSDSGFYLCACPTPGLDYNEQFFGPGTRLTVL.

The genes are TRBV5-1 and TRBJ1-3; D unresolved. The V end lost 0 bases, the J end lost 0 bases, and 10 bases lay between the germline ends. The CDR3 runs 16 residues. CDR1 SGHRS and CDR2 YFSETQ come from the germline V gene. CDR3 loop: CASSLAGPNSGNTIYF. The CDR3 coding sequence is TGCGCCAGCAGCTTGGCCGGCCCAAACTCTGGAAACACCATATATTTT.

Comments on this clone: The DNA is left out, because the CDR3 cannot be placed on it with certainty; the CDR3 is given as TCRdb lists it. The chain recombines TRBV21-1 with TRBJ1-3. TRBV21-1 is annotated as a pseudogene. The CDR3 region is 16 residues in length, termini included. CDR3 amino acids: CASSKVAGGSANTIYF.

The chain links TRBV18 to TRBJ2-3, with unresolved D. Trimming took 1 base from V and 4 from J, leaving 9 bases between them. This CDR3 comprises 14 residues. Germline V gene sequence: CDR1 KGHSH, CDR2 LQKENI. CDR3: CASSPQRDADTQYF. The CDR3 DNA follows: TGTGCCAGCTCACCACAACGTGACGCAGATACGCAGTATTTT.

The gene calls are TRBV20-1 and TRBJ1-1; D is undetermined. CDR1 and CDR2 (germline): DFQATT, SNEGSKA (reference sequence). Trimming took 2 bases from V and 2 from J, leaving 3 bases between them. The CDR3 contains 11 residues. DNA of the CDR3: TGCAGTGCTAGAAGAAACACTGAAGCTTTCTTT. Translation gives CSARRNTEAFF.

This chain connects TRBV30 to TRBJ1-5; a possible D gene is TRBD1 (5 bases). The CDR3 has 14 residues. Per the germline V gene, CDR1 is GTSNPN and CDR2 is SVGIG (reference sequence). V was pared by 1 base and J by 2 bases, with 9 bases between. The DNA of the CDR3 is TGTGCCTGGAGTGAGACAGCGGGCAATCAGCCCCAGCATTTT. Its protein is CAWSETAGNQPQHF.

The gene calls are TRBV11-2 and TRBJ1-5, with TRBD1 matching over 9 bases. Per the germline V gene, CDR1 is SGHAT and CDR2 is FQNNGV. This CDR3 comprises 15 residues. The ends lost 6 bases at V and 2 bases at J; junction bases unmatched: 5. CDR3 DNA sequence: TGTGCCAGCAGTCTCGACAGGGGGGGCAATCAGCCCCAGCATTTT. It is translated as CASSLDRGGNQPQHF.

This rearrangement joins TRBV30 to TRBJ1-1; D call uncertain. The CDR3 consists of 12 residues. Germline assignment: CDR1 GTSNPN and CDR2 SVGIG (reference sequence). Trimming cost V 2 bases and J 1 base, with 5 bases left between them. CDR3: CAWSMPNTEAFF. The CDR3 DNA reads TGTGCCTGGAGTATGCCGAACACTGAAGCTTTCTTT.